The next 10 T cell receptor beta chains were all read from a single sample in a study of CD8+ T cells in alopecia areata. As to treatment: oral pan-JAK inhibitor, 5-10 mg twice daily. As the sequencing template, cDNA was produced by extracting RNA and reverse transcribing it. Sequencing was performed with immunoSEQ multiplex PCR; in TCRdb, only in-frame clones are kept and a portion is missing. The table includes about 90,000 clones, about 40% detected once. Source: CD8+ T cells sorted from blood, taken at week 24, from a patient treated with tofacitinib. The receptors derive from a human donor with alopecia areata.

This rearrangement joins TRBV28 to TRBJ2-5; TRBD2 might be the D (5 bases). The CDR3 spans 14 residues. The ends were cut back, 6 bases at V and 5 bases at J, with 16 bases in the middle. Germline-derived CDR1 and CDR2 are MDHEN and SYDVKM. CDR3 bases: TGTGCCAGCAGCCCGCCGGAGGATTTCGAGACCCAGTACTTC. Translating gives CASSPPEDFETQYF.

The V and J genes are TRBV6-5 and TRBJ2-1; D unresolved. Trimming took 7 bases from V and 2 from J, leaving 15 bases between them. Germline V gene data show CDR1 as MNHEY and CDR2 as SVGAGI. CDR3 length equals 15 residues. This CDR3 is CASTLGQSAYNEQFF. CDR3 coding DNA: TGTGCCAGCACACTCGGGCAGTCGGCCTACAATGAGCAGTTCTTC.

V and J are TRBV5-1 and TRBJ2-2; the match to TRBD2 covers 10 bases. Trimming cost V 1 base and J 5 bases; bases outside gene matches: 11. The germline gives CDR1 SGHRS, CDR2 YFSETQ. The CDR3 consists of 18 residues. The CDR3 DNA reads TGCGCCAGCAGCTTGCTAGCGGGAGATGAAGGGGCAACCGGGGAGCTGTTTTTT. It codes for CASSLLAGDEGATGELFF.

This chain links TRBV9 with TRBJ2-2; 9 nucleotides align to TRBD2. The germline CDR1 and CDR2 sequences are SGDLS and YYNGEE. V lost 0 bases and J lost 4; bases outside the gene matches: 4. The CDR3 sequence is 16 residues long. The CDR3: CASSVVGSGSTGELFF. DNA for the CDR3: TGTGCCAGCAGCGTAGTCGGTAGCGGGAGCACCGGGGAGCTGTTTTTT. The whole variable domain, filled in from reference TRBV9 and TRBJ2-2, reads DSGVTQTPKHLITATGQRVTLRCSPRSGDLSVYWYQQSLDQGLQFLIQYYNGEERAKGNILERFSAQQFPDLHSELNLSSLELGDSALYFCASSVVGSGSTGELFFGEGSRLTVL.

The chain carries TRBV4-1 and TRBJ1-5; D is ambiguous. CDR3 length: 13 residues. Germline lookup yields CDR1 MGHRA and CDR2 YSYEKL. V shed 1 base and J shed 6 bases, with 7 bases lying between them. In nucleotides, the CDR3 is TGCGCCAGCAGCCAAGGAGGGCCTCAGCCCCAGCATTTT. Encoded protein: CASSQGGPQPQHF.

This chain connects TRBV27 to TRBJ2-7; 7 bases agree with TRBD2. V was pared by 8 bases and J by 5 bases, with 15 bases of the junction left unmatched. The germline CDR1 and CDR2 sequences are MNHEY and SMNVEV (reference sequence). This CDR3 comprises 15 residues. CDR3 nucleotides: TGTGCCAGCCGAGGTGGTGGGAGGGCGTTCCACGAGCAGTACTTC. This translates into CASRGGGRAFHEQYF.

J is TRBJ2-5 and V is TRBV5-6; 12 bases are a match to TRBD2. There are 16 residues in the CDR3. The junction had 5 bases not matched to a gene; V was cut back by 3 bases and J by 2 bases. Germline lookup yields CDR1 SGHDT and CDR2 YYEEEE. CDR3 sequence (DNA): TGTGCCAGCAGCTGGGGGACTAGCGGGCCTCAAGAGACCCAGTACTTC. This translates into CASSWGTSGPQETQYF.

This chain uses TRBV28 with TRBJ1-5; D ambiguous. Germline assignment: CDR1 MDHEN and CDR2 SYDVKM. The V gene lost 6 bases and the J gene lost 7 bases, with 7 bases spanning the gap. This CDR3 is built from 11 residues. The CDR3 DNA sequence: TGTGCCAGCAGCCCGGGGCAGCCCCAGCATTTT. Its protein product is CASSPGQPQHF. The full variable domain, completed using reference TRBV28 and TRBJ1-5, is DVKVTQSSRYLVKRTGEKVFLECVQDMDHENMFWYRQDPGLGLRLIYFSYDVKMKEKGDIPEGYSVSREKKERFSLILESASTNQTSMYLCASSPGQPQHFGDGTRLSIL.

This rearrangement joins TRBV27 to TRBJ2-7; D is unresolved. The germline gives CDR1 MNHEY, CDR2 SMNVEV (reference sequence). Trimming removed 3 bases from V and 0 bases from J, with 9 bases in between. The CDR3 runs to 14 residues. CDR3 protein: CASSFGRSSYEQYF. The CDR3 coding sequence is TGTGCCAGCAGTTTTGGCAGGAGCTCCTACGAGCAGTACTTC.

This clone was detected only a few times. J is TRBJ2-7 and V is TRBV29-1, with no clear D. Germline CDR1 and CDR2: SQVTM and ANQGSEA. The CDR3 has 13 residues. V shed 4 bases and J shed 0 bases, with 10 bases lying between them. The CDR3, as DNA: TGCAGCGTTGTTTTCCGTGACTCCTACGAGCAGTACTTC. Its translation is CSVVFRDSYEQYF.